This is a list of T cell receptor beta chains from one sample in a study of early T cells in non-severe SARS-CoV-2 infection. TCRdb reprocessed the 5' RACE reads with MiXCR, giving one entry per CDR3 protein. The data contain around 40,000 distinct CDR3 sequences, about 11% of them singletons. Sequencing was carried out using whole blood. Every receptor here comes from an adult who was a healthcare worker with PCR-confirmed SARS-CoV-2 infection or an uninfected control (not recorded which). Each CDR3 is given with its conserved first and last residue. A D gene is named only where the DNA matches it firmly. Clone size is given for some rows only: seen once, a few or many times, or a class if the clone is expanded.

v_gene,j_gene,abundance,d_gene,CDR3nt,CDR3aa
TRBV6-5,TRBJ1-3,few,-,TGTGCCAGCAGTACGGTGGCCCCCGGAAACACCATATATTTT,CASSTVAPGNTIYF
TRBV7-6,TRBJ2-3,-,TRBD2,TGTGCCAGCAGCTTATGGGGTGCGGGGGGGCCAGATACGCAGTATTTT,CASSLWGAGGPDTQYF
TRBV4-1,TRBJ2-2,many,TRBD1,TGCGCCAGCAGCCAAATACAGGGGAACGGGGAGCTGTTTTTT,CASSQIQGNGELFF
TRBV29-1,TRBJ2-5,many,-,TGCAGCGTTGGGGGCCAGCAAGAGACCCAGTACTTC,CSVGGQQETQYF
TRBV15,TRBJ1-5,many,-,TGTGCCACCAGCAGAGATACCCAGAGAAATCAGCCCCAGCATTTT,CATSRDTQRNQPQHF
TRBV7-2,TRBJ1-1,few,-,TGTGCCAGCAGCCCTCCGGGCCAGGGGAGGTTGTCTGAAGCTTTCTTT,CASSPPGQGRLSEAFF
TRBV6-6,TRBJ1-2,-,-,TGTGCCAGCAGTGCACTTAGGACGCTCTACTATGGCTACACCTTC,CASSALRTLYYGYTF
TRBV29-1,TRBJ2-2,many,TRBD2,TGCAGCGTTGAAGCGGGGGGAGCCGGGGAGCTGTTTTTT,CSVEAGGAGELFF
TRBV4-3,TRBJ2-5,few,-,TGCGCCAGCAGCTGGGGGGCATTCCTTCAAGAGACCCAGTACTTC,CASSWGAFLQETQYF
TRBV19,TRBJ2-7,few,-,TGTGCCAGTAGTATGAGGGGATACGAGCAGTACTTC,CASSMRGYEQYF
TRBV7-2,TRBJ2-5,-,-,TGTGCCAGCACCAAGGGAGTAGCGGACCTGGAGACCCAGTACTTC,CASTKGVADLETQYF
TRBV4-3,TRBJ2-7,-,-,TGCGCCAGCAGCCAAGATCTTTGGGTCGAGCAGTACTTC,CASSQDLWVEQYF
TRBV20-1,TRBJ1-1,-,-,TGCAGTGCCCATGATGGGGTGACTGAAGCTTTCTTT,CSAHDGVTEAFF
TRBV7-9,TRBJ2-3,-,TRBD1,TGTGCCAGCACCCAAACAGGGGGCGACACAGATACGCAGTATTTT,CASTQTGGDTDTQYF
TRBV7-2,TRBJ2-2,many,-,TGTGCCAGCAGCCAAGGGGGAGGGAATCGGAACACCGGGGAGCTGTTTTTT,CASSQGGGNRNTGELFF
TRBV29-1,TRBJ1-2,medium-sized,-,TGCAGCGTTGAAGATCTCCTGGCCAGATCGGGCTACACCTTC,CSVEDLLARSGYTF
TRBV7-2,TRBJ1-2,many,TRBD1,TGTGCCAGCAGCTGGGCCGGGACAGGGGGATATGGCTACACCTTC,CASSWAGTGGYGYTF
TRBV7-9,TRBJ1-1,many,-,TGTGCCAGCAGCTTAACCCAGGGAACTGAAGCTTTCTTT,CASSLTQGTEAFF
TRBV5-6,TRBJ1-4,many,TRBD1,TGTGCCAGCAGCTTGTCAGGGGGCGAAATGGAAAAACTGTTTTTT,CASSLSGGEMEKLFF
TRBV12-3/TRBV12-4,TRBJ2-1,-,-,TGTGCCAGCAGTTCCGTCAACAGGGACCATGAGCAGTTCTTC,CASSSVNRDHEQFF
TRBV9,TRBJ1-1,-,-,TGTGCCAGCAGCGTAGGCTCACAGGGTATGAACACTGAAGCTTTCTTT,CASSVGSQGMNTEAFF
TRBV7-9,TRBJ2-1,few,-,TGTGCCAGCAGCTTATGGCCCGGGGATGAGCAGTTCTTC,CASSLWPGDEQFF
TRBV11-3,TRBJ2-3,many,-,TGTGCCAGCAGCGCAGGACAGACGACAGATACGCAGTATTTT,CASSAGQTTDTQYF
TRBV4-1,TRBJ2-5,-,-,TGCGCCAGCAGCCAAGATTCGGCGGGGCCCCAAGAGACCCAGTACTTC,CASSQDSAGPQETQYF
TRBV7-2,TRBJ1-4,many,-,TGTGCCAGCAGCCTCCCCGGGCAGGGCTTACGAAAACTGTTTTTT,CASSLPGQGLRKLFF
TRBV7-3,TRBJ1-1,few,-,TGTGCCAGCAGCTCTAGGGAGAACACTGAAGCTTTCTTT,CASSSRENTEAFF
TRBV6-2/TRBV6-3,TRBJ2-1,many,-,TGTGCCAGCACCCATGACCCGCGCTCCTACAATGAGCAGTTCTTC,CASTHDPRSYNEQFF
TRBV7-6,TRBJ2-1,many,-,TGTGCCAGCAGCTTAGGTTGGGGTAGTCACAATGAGCAGTTCTTC,CASSLGWGSHNEQFF
TRBV7-2,TRBJ1-1,many,-,TGTGCCAGCAGCTTTCAGAACACTGAAGCTTTCTTT,CASSFQNTEAFF
TRBV18,TRBJ2-4,few,-,TGTGCCAGCTCACCAGGGGCCCAAAACATTCAGTACTTC,CASSPGAQNIQYF
TRBV7-9,TRBJ1-5,many,-,TGTGCCAGCAGCGTTGACTCTACGGACCAGCCCCAGCATTTT,CASSVDSTDQPQHF
TRBV7-9,TRBJ1-2,-,TRBD1,TGTGCCAGCAGCTCCCATGGACAGGGGAACTATGGCTACACCTTC,CASSSHGQGNYGYTF
TRBV6-5,TRBJ2-7,few,TRBD1,TGTGCCAGCAGTGTGGACAGGGGAATTTACGAGCAGTACTTC,CASSVDRGIYEQYF
TRBV20-1,TRBJ2-1,few,TRBD2,TGCAGGGCCACGCAGGGACTAGCGGGGAATGAGCAGTTCTTC,CRATQGLAGNEQFF
TRBV29-1,TRBJ1-1,many,TRBD1,TGCAGCGTTGCGGGACAGGTGTTTGGTGGAGCTTTCTTT,CSVAGQVFGGAFF
TRBV27,TRBJ2-7,-,TRBD1,TGTGCCAGCAGGACCGGGACAGTCAACGAGCAGTACTTC,CASRTGTVNEQYF
TRBV6-4,TRBJ1-1,many,-,TGTGCCAGCACCCCGAACCCCGGGTTAAGTGAAGCTTTCTTT,CASTPNPGLSEAFF
TRBV7-6,TRBJ1-1,-,TRBD1,TGTGCCAGCAGCTTAGCGCGGAGGGGAGCAGGGGGGAACACTGAAGCTTTCTTT,CASSLARRGAGGNTEAFF
TRBV3-1,TRBJ1-2,few,-,TGTGCCAGCAGCCAAGATAGGGGGATCTATGGCTACACCTTC,CASSQDRGIYGYTF
TRBV10-3,TRBJ2-7,many,-,TGTGCCATCAGTGATTCGGGGTCAGGCTACGAGCAGTACTTC,CAISDSGSGYEQYF